A selection of T cell receptor beta chains follows, all from one sample in a study of early T cells in non-severe SARS-CoV-2 infection. TCRdb itself ran the 5' RACE reads through MiXCR, one entry per CDR3 protein. The sample carries under 60,000 distinct CDR3 sequences, 9.4% recorded once. Sample: whole blood, taken at baseline. Receptors originate from an adult who was a healthcare worker with PCR-confirmed SARS-CoV-2 infection or an uninfected control (not recorded which). The CDR3 runs from the conserved cysteine through the conserved F or W. The order of the fields is J gene, D gene, V gene, clone size, CDR3 DNA, CDR3 protein. The D gene is left open where the match is weak. Clone size is given for some rows only: seen once, a few or many times, or a class if the clone is expanded.

>TRBJ1-6|TRBD1|TRBV12-5|many
TGTGCTAGTGGTATAGGACAGGGGAATTCACCCCTCCACTTT
CASGIGQGNSPLHF
>TRBJ2-1|.|TRBV6-1|.
TGTGCCAGCAGCCTCACAGAGGACGGTGGGAATGAGCAGTTCTTC
CASSLTEDGGNEQFF
>TRBJ1-2|.|TRBV5-1|many
TGCGCCAGCAGCTTGGCCATCCAGGGCTCTGGCTACACCTTC
CASSLAIQGSGYTF
>TRBJ2-1|.|TRBV5-4|many
TGTGCCAGCAGCTTGGAAATCAGGCCCTTAGGACTTTCGGAGCAGTTCTTC
CASSLEIRPLGLSEQFF
>TRBJ1-6|.|TRBV12-3/TRBV12-4|many
TGTGCCAGCAGTCGAGGGGGAGCCGGTAATTCACCCCTCCACTTT
CASSRGGAGNSPLHF
>TRBJ2-5|.|TRBV5-4|.
TGTGCCAGCAGCTTCAATCTTGCAGCGAAAGAGACCCAGTACTTC
CASSFNLAAKETQYF
>TRBJ2-7|.|TRBV30|many
TGTGCCTGGAGTGTCGGGACAACCTACGAGCAGTACTTC
CAWSVGTTYEQYF
>TRBJ1-4|.|TRBV5-1|many
TGCGCCAGCAGCTTGGTATCCGGCAGTAATGAAAAACTGTTTTTT
CASSLVSGSNEKLFF
>TRBJ1-2|.|TRBV20-1|few
TGCAGTGCTCTGGGGGGCGGCTATGGCTACACCTTC
CSALGGGYGYTF
>TRBJ2-2|.|TRBV29-1|many
TGCAGCGTTAAAGGATTAACCGGGGAGCTGTTTTTT
CSVKGLTGELFF
>TRBJ1-6|.|TRBV3-1|.
TGTGCCAGCAGCCAATCTAGGGGACCCGGCGCACCCCTCCACTTT
CASSQSRGPGAPLHF
>TRBJ1-3|TRBD1|TRBV7-9|.
TGTGCCAGCAACCCAACAGGCAGGGGGGAAAACACCATATATTTT
CASNPTGRGENTIYF
>TRBJ2-1|.|TRBV12-3/TRBV12-4|many
TGTGCCAGCAGTTTGGTTCCAGAGGGGCAGTTCTTC
CASSLVPEGQFF
>TRBJ2-3|TRBD2|TRBV6-2/TRBV6-3|many
TGTGCCAGCGGTTTACGGGAGGGTACAGATACGCAGTATTTT
CASGLREGTDTQYF
>TRBJ2-5|TRBD1|TRBV30|many
TGTGCCTGGAGTAAAGGGGGCCTAGAGACCCAGTACTTC
CAWSKGGLETQYF
>TRBJ2-7|TRBD2|TRBV11-2|few
TGTGCCAGCAGCGCACTAGCGGGAGGGCCCTACGAGCAGTACTTC
CASSALAGGPYEQYF
>TRBJ2-7|TRBD1|TRBV19|many
TGTGCCAGTAGCTCGACAGGGGCTAACGACGAGCAGTACTTC
CASSSTGANDEQYF
>TRBJ2-2|.|TRBV11-2|many
TGTGCCAGCAGCTGGGGCCCCGGGGAGCTGTTTTTT
CASSWGPGELFF
>TRBJ2-7|.|TRBV6-2/TRBV6-3|many
TGTGCCAGCAGTCGGGGCGGCAGGCCTCCGGACGAGCAGTACTTC
CASSRGGRPPDEQYF
>TRBJ1-1|.|TRBV12-3/TRBV12-4|many
TGTGCCAGCAGTTTGGGCAGGAACACTGAAGCTTTCTTT
CASSLGRNTEAFF
>TRBJ2-3|TRBD1|TRBV25-1|few
TGTGCCAGCAGTGAACCAGTCGGGACAGCTACGCAGTATTTT
CASSEPVGTATQYF
>TRBJ1-1|.|TRBV28|few
TGTGCCAGCGGGATCTCGACGGTGGGCGCTGAAGCTTTCTTT
CASGISTVGAEAFF
>TRBJ2-3|TRBD2|TRBV20-1|few
TGCAGTGCTAGAGAACTACTAGCGGGAGACACAGATACGCAGTATTTT
CSARELLAGDTDTQYF
>TRBJ1-2|.|TRBV25-1|many
TGTGCCAGCAGTGATGTGTGGAACTATGGCTACACCTTC
CASSDVWNYGYTF
>TRBJ1-1|.|TRBV12-3/TRBV12-4|few
TGTGCCAGCAGTTTCAGGGGGAACACTGAAGCTTTCTTT
CASSFRGNTEAFF
>TRBJ1-5|TRBD1|TRBV5-1|few
TGCGCCAGCAGCCCGGGACAGGGCCCTTATAGCAATCAGCCCCAGCATTTT
CASSPGQGPYSNQPQHF
>TRBJ1-5|.|TRBV20-1|many
TGCAGTGCTATCCGGGGGGGCAGGGACCAGCCCCAGCATTTT
CSAIRGGRDQPQHF
>TRBJ2-3|TRBD2|TRBV6-2/TRBV6-3|many
TGTGCCAGCAACCGGGGGGTCACAGATACGCAGTATTTT
CASNRGVTDTQYF
>TRBJ2-5|.|TRBV7-9|many
TGTGCCAGCAGCTTAACCACGGAGACCCAGTACTTC
CASSLTTETQYF
>TRBJ2-5|.|TRBV5-1|.
TGCGCCAGCAGCTTGACGGCCGGCTCGTGGGAGACCCAGTACTTC
CASSLTAGSWETQYF
>TRBJ2-7|.|TRBV5-1|.
TGCGCCAGCAGCTCTACAGGGTCCCCCTACGAGCAGTACTTC
CASSSTGSPYEQYF
>TRBJ2-5|.|TRBV20-1|.
TGCAGTGCCCGATTGCCCGGAGGAGAGACCCAGTACTTC
CSARLPGGETQYF
>TRBJ2-5|TRBD2|TRBV20-1|many
TGCAGTGCTAGAAATAGCGGGGGGGGAGAGACCCAGTACTTC
CSARNSGGGETQYF
>TRBJ1-1|.|TRBV20-1|many
TGCAGTGCTCGGGGGCGGTCGGGGACTGAAGCTTTCTTT
CSARGRSGTEAFF
>TRBJ2-7|.|TRBV19|few
TGTGCCAGTAGTATGAGGGGACGGTACTCCTACGAGCAGTACTTC
CASSMRGRYSYEQYF
>TRBJ2-5|TRBD1|TRBV6-2/TRBV6-3|.
TGTGCCAGCAGTGCCTGGGACAGCCACCAAGAGACCCAGTACTTC
CASSAWDSHQETQYF
>TRBJ2-3|TRBD2|TRBV9|.
TGTGCCAGCTCAAAGTGGGACTATCCAGATACGCAGTATTTT
CASSKWDYPDTQYF
>TRBJ2-3|.|TRBV7-8|.
TGTGCCAGCAGCCCTCAAGCACTAGAGACAGATACGCAGTATTTT
CASSPQALETDTQYF
>TRBJ1-1|.|TRBV7-8|.
TGTGCCAGCAGCCCCGCCGGCGAGGGAACTGAAGCTTTCTTT
CASSPAGEGTEAFF
>TRBJ2-3|.|TRBV29-1|.
TGCAGCGTGGTCGAGGGTATAGATACGCAGTATTTT
CSVVEGIDTQYF
>TRBJ2-3|.|TRBV6-5|few
TGTGCCAGCAGCTATACACAGGGATCGGGAGATACGCAGTATTTT
CASSYTQGSGDTQYF
>TRBJ1-2|.|TRBV29-1|many
TGCAGCGTTGACGACGGCTCCTATGGCTACACCTTC
CSVDDGSYGYTF
>TRBJ1-3|TRBD1|TRBV10-1|.
TGCGCCAGCAGTGGTGGGACAGCTGGAAACACCATATATTTT
CASSGGTAGNTIYF
>TRBJ2-7|TRBD1|TRBV2|.
TGTGCCAGCATAGTAGTTGACAGGGGTACTGGCGAGCAGTACTTC
CASIVVDRGTGEQYF
>TRBJ1-2|TRBD1|TRBV5-4|many
TGTGCCAGCAGCTCTGGACAGGGGGTCTATGGCTACACCTTC
CASSSGQGVYGYTF
>TRBJ1-1|.|TRBV2|many
TGTGCCAGCACTGAAGGGACGGAACTAGAAGCTTTCTTT
CASTEGTELEAFF
>TRBJ2-1|TRBD2|TRBV7-8|.
TGTGCCAGCAAGGAGCGGGGGGGCTCCTACAATGAGCAGTTCTTC
CASKERGGSYNEQFF
>TRBJ1-6|TRBD1|TRBV30|.
TGTGCCTGGTCCGGGACAGATTCACCCCTCCACTTT
CAWSGTDSPLHF
>TRBJ1-4|.|TRBV12-2|.
TGTGCAAGTCGCGCAACAGGGGTTTTCAATGAAAAACTGTTTTTT
CASRATGVFNEKLFF
>TRBJ2-1|.|TRBV10-3|few
TGTGCCATCAGTGAAGCCGGTGAGCAGTTCTTC
CAISEAGEQFF
>TRBJ2-5|.|TRBV11-2|.
TGTGCCAGCAGCTTAGAGTGGGAGACCCAGTACTTC
CASSLEWETQYF
>TRBJ1-1|.|TRBV2|.
TGTGCCAGCTGGGGGGGGAACACTGAAGCTTTCTTT
CASWGGNTEAFF
>TRBJ1-2|.|TRBV12-3/TRBV12-4|few
TGTGCCACCGCCGGGCGAAACTATGGCTACACCTTC
CATAGRNYGYTF
>TRBJ2-5|TRBD1|TRBV24-1|many
TGTGCCACCAGTGACAGTCATCCGGGACAGCAAGAGACCCAGTACTTC
CATSDSHPGQQETQYF
>TRBJ2-7|TRBD1|TRBV11-2|few
TGTGCCAGCAGCGCCGACAGGGACTCCTACGAGCAGTACTTC
CASSADRDSYEQYF